A few counts support the clone carrying this T cell receptor beta chain. Authors' analysis steps: For nucleated cells, counts were estimated from reference gene primer amplification. Sequenced by immunoSEQ multiplex PCR; TCRdb stores in-frame clones only, minus some. V, J and clone size are taken as reported in that table, and D and trimming were inferred from the DNA itself. The top ten clones hold 7.2% of a sample with over 300,000 clones, over 75% of them seen once. The CDR3 has 14 residues. Per the germline V gene, CDR1 is SGHTA and CDR2 is FQGNSA. J was trimmed by 7 bases and V by 5 bases; bases with no gene match: 11. The data derive from a study of blood T cell repertoires in COVID-19. Study as a whole: From the United States, Italy and Spain came samples of acute and convalescent COVID-19. From T cells, B-cell-depleted T cells, or PBMCs came the material, which was cDNA or gDNA.

This chain joins TRBV7-2 and TRBJ2-7; 7 nucleotides match TRBD2. The sample consisted of peripheral blood. The receptor was isolated from a human donor in a cohort sampled during active COVID-19. The CDR3 reads CASSPGGPAKEQYF. The CDR3 DNA reads as TGTGCCAGCAGCCCGGGGGGACCGGCTAAGGAGCAGTACTTC.